Each of the 20 T cell receptor beta chains below was sequenced from the same sample in a study of T cells in Graves' hyperthyroidism and ophthalmopathy. The investigators amplified TCR beta CDR3 regions from RNA transcripts. HTBI primers were the set used in a first-round RT-PCR of the TCR CDR3. One entry per CDR3 protein, called by TCRdb with MiXCR from the multiplex PCR reads. The sample has 500,000 to 650,000 distinct CDR3 sequences, approximately 14% seen once. Sequencing used blood. The source of these receptors is a woman in her thirties or forties with Graves' hyperthyroidism.

This clonotype appeared many times. The V call is TRBV28, the J call TRBJ1-1, with 7 nucleotides matching TRBD1. With 6 bases clipped from V and 5 bases from J, the junction kept 9 bases outside the gene matches. Germline V gene lookup returns CDR1 MDHEN and CDR2 SYDVKM. The CDR3 totals 14 residues. The CDR3 DNA reads as TGTGCCAGCAGCGGGGACAGCGTCGTAACTGAAGCTTTCTTT. It translates to CASSGDSVVTEAFF.

This clonotype was counted between two and nine times. A much more abundant neighbour one base away suggests this may be a read error. CDR3 protein: CASSEGRTGNQLQHF. The CDR3 DNA follows: TGTGCCAGCAGTGAAGGGCGGACAGGGAATCAGCTCCAGCATTTT. This chain uses TRBV2 with TRBJ1-5, with 8 bases matching TRBD1. CDR1 SNHLY and CDR2 FYNNEI come from the germline V gene. CDR3 length: 15 residues.

V usage is TRBV19 and J usage is TRBJ1-2; no clear D gene. This CDR3 is built from 16 residues. Per the germline V gene, CDR1 is LNHDA and CDR2 is SQIVND (reference sequence). The germline V and J ends were trimmed by 9 bases and 4 bases, with 24 bases remaining between them. The CDR3 nucleotides are TGTGCCAGCAGCGACCTTGGGTGGCGAGTTCGCTATGGCTACACCTTC. Residues: CASSDLGWRVRYGYTF.

The V gene is TRBV7-2, the J gene TRBJ2-1; 12 bases map to TRBD2. The CDR3 has 16 residues. Germline loops: CDR1 SGHTA, CDR2 FQGNSA. The ends lost 5 bases at V and 2 bases at J; junction bases unmatched: 4. The CDR3: CASSQTSGRPYNEQFF. CDR3 nucleotide sequence: TGTGCCAGCAGCCAAACTAGCGGGAGGCCCTACAATGAGCAGTTCTTC.

Many counts were recorded for this clonotype. The genes are TRBV27 and TRBJ2-1, with D maybe TRBD1 (7 bases). Trimming removed 2 bases at V and 3 bases at J, with 11 bases between. The CDR3 totals 15 residues. Germline-derived CDR1 and CDR2 are MNHEY and SMNVEV (reference sequence). In DNA form, the CDR3 reads TGTGCCAGCAGTTTAAACAGGGGAGGCTACAATGAGCAGTTCTTC. This sequence encodes CASSLNRGGYNEQFF.

This clonotype was found many times. This chain joins TRBV20-1 and TRBJ2-3, with D possibly TRBD2 on 5 matching bases. Trimming took off 4 bases at V and 4 bases at J, with 15 bases between the two ends. The length of the CDR3 is 14 residues. Germline CDR1 reads DFQATT; CDR2 reads SNEGSKA (reference sequence). The DNA of the CDR3 is TGCAGTGCTATAGAGGCGCTCGGGGCAGATACGCAGTATTTT. Protein: CSAIEALGADTQYF.

The V call is TRBV20-1, the J call TRBJ2-4; D is perhaps TRBD1 (6 bases). Between the trimmed V and J ends, which lost 6 bases and 0 bases, there was a span of 15 bases. The V gene's germline CDR1 is DFQATT and CDR2 SNEGSKA (reference sequence). The CDR3 length is 15 residues. Here the CDR3 DNA reads TGCAGTGCGCCCGAGATAGGGGGAGCCAAAAACATTCAGTACTTC. The encoded protein is CSAPEIGGAKNIQYF.

This clonotype was counted at least ten times. The rearrangement joins TRBV12-3 or TRBV12-4 to TRBJ2-5, with TRBD1 matching over 10 bases. V lost 2 bases to trimming and J lost 3 bases; unmatched junction nucleotides: 18. The length of the CDR3 is 20 residues. CDR3 in DNA: TGTGCCAGCAGTTTAACCTTTTCAACGTTTGGACAGGGGGTTAAAGAGACCCAGTACTTC. Amino acid sequence: CASSLTFSTFGQGVKETQYF.

This chain joins TRBV28 and TRBJ1-2; D gene uncertain. Germline V gives CDR1 MDHEN, CDR2 SYDVKM. The length of the CDR3 is 12 residues. V was shortened by 6 bases and J by 7 bases, with 12 bases between the two germline ends. CDR3: CASRTLAGGYTF. In DNA form, the CDR3 reads TGTGCCAGCAGAACCCTCGCGGGTGGCTACACCTTC.

This clonotype came up many times. CDR3 DNA sequence: TGTGCCAGCAGTGAGACGGAGGTTGTAGACGAGCAGTTCTTC. Amino acid sequence: CASSETEVVDEQFF. The genes are TRBV2 and TRBJ2-1, with D possibly TRBD2 on 5 matching bases. V lost 3 bases, J lost 10 bases, and 16 bases lay in between. CDR1 is SNHLY and CDR2 is FYNNEI in the germline V gene. CDR3 length: 14 amino acids.

The V call is TRBV4-1, the J call TRBJ1-1, with no clear D. The V gene lost 1 base and the J gene lost 1 base, with 13 bases spanning the gap. Looked up from germline, CDR1 is MGHRA and CDR2 is YSYEKL. The CDR3 covers 16 residues. The CDR3: CASSQGRQSENTEAFF. The CDR3 nucleotides read TGCGCCAGCAGCCAAGGACGCCAATCTGAGAACACTGAAGCTTTCTTT.

This clonotype was counted many times. This rearrangement joins TRBV15 to TRBJ2-7; 10 bases fit TRBD1. Trimming cost V 3 bases and J 1 base; bases outside gene matches: 3. This CDR3 has 15 amino acids. Per germline, CDR1 LNHNV and CDR2 YYDKDF (reference sequence). CDR3 DNA sequence: TGTGCCACCAGCAGTCCGGGACAGGGGTCCTACGAGCAGTACTTC. Its translation is CATSSPGQGSYEQYF.

This clonotype was seen repeatedly, ten times or more. This chain connects TRBV27 to TRBJ1-4; 7 bases fit TRBD1. Germline V lookup: CDR1 MNHEY, CDR2 SMNVEV (reference sequence). V was pared by 4 bases and J by 9 bases, with 11 bases of the junction left unmatched. CDR3 length: 15 amino acids. CDR3 region: CASSSRQGRAKKLFF. CDR3 DNA: TGTGCCAGCAGTTCCCGACAGGGCAGGGCTAAAAAACTGTTTTTT.

There are many counts of this clonotype. The genes are TRBV12-3 or TRBV12-4 and TRBJ2-2; 11 positions agree with TRBD2. The V gene end was trimmed by 6 bases and the J gene end by 8 bases; junction bases not matched to a gene: 11. The CDR3 is 16 residues long. The CDR3 protein is CASRNTGTSGSGELFF. DNA of the CDR3: TGTGCCAGCAGGAACACCGGGACTAGCGGATCGGGGGAGCTGTTTTTT.

Only a few counts were recorded for this clonotype. A read error is possible here, since a much larger clone lies one base away. The gene calls are TRBV5-1 and TRBJ2-2; the D gene is possibly TRBD2 (5 bases). CDR1 and CDR2 (germline): SGHRS, YFSETQ. The ends were cut back, 4 bases at V and 2 bases at J, with 18 bases in the middle. This CDR3 has 17 residues. CDR3 DNA: TGCGCCAGCAGCCAAGGACTGACTAACGTAAACACCGGGGAGCTGTTTTTT. Protein sequence: CASSQGLTNVNTGELFF.

This clonotype showed up many times. This chain uses TRBV27 with TRBJ2-1; D might be TRBD1 (5 bases). Germline V gene lookup returns CDR1 MNHEY and CDR2 SMNVEV (reference sequence). The V and J ends lost 6 bases and 10 bases respectively, with 10 bases between them. This CDR3 contains 11 residues. CDR3 sequence (DNA): TGTGCCAGCAGATTAGGGGCCGAGCAGTTCTTC. Its protein is CASRLGAEQFF.

This clonotype was seen a handful of times. This chain uses TRBV11-2 with TRBJ2-5; TRBD2 aligns across 7 bases. Germline loops: CDR1 SGHAT, CDR2 FQNNGV. The CDR3 contains 16 residues. With V trimmed by 1 base and J by 1 base, 6 bases remained unmatched. CDR3 sequence (DNA): TGTGCCAGCAGCTTAGGGGAGACTAGCTTCCAAGAGACCCAGTACTTC. Amino acids: CASSLGETSFQETQYF.

This clonotype has ten or more counts. The CDR3 nucleotides are TGTGCCAGCAGCTTAACGTCCCTAGCGGGGGATGAGCAGTTCTTC. Protein sequence: CASSLTSLAGDEQFF. V is TRBV7-3 and J is TRBJ2-1; 10 positions agree with TRBD2. CDR3 length: 15 amino acids. Germline CDR1 is SGHTA and CDR2 is FQGTGA. The trim removed 0 bases at V and 8 bases at J, leaving 4 bases unmatched.

This clonotype was counted many times. This rearrangement joins TRBV5-1 to TRBJ2-7; TRBD1 or TRBD2 may be the D gene (5 bases each). The V end was cut by 3 bases, the J end by 4 bases, with 8 bases between. The CDR3 spans 12 residues. CDR1 and CDR2 (germline): SGHRS, YFSETQ. As DNA, the CDR3 is TGCGCCAGCAGCTGGGACCTATACGAGCAGTACTTC. Translation: CASSWDLYEQYF.

This clonotype has at least ten counts. The CDR3 reads CASSGGGLAVSYEQYF. The DNA of the CDR3 is TGTGCCAGCAGCGGGGGGGGACTAGCGGTAAGCTACGAGCAGTACTTC. V and J are TRBV2 and TRBJ2-7; 11 bases fit TRBD2. The V segment lost 6 bases and the J segment 3 bases; nucleotides outside the gene matches: 10. CDR1 and CDR2 (germline): SNHLY, FYNNEI. The CDR3 is made up of 16 amino acids.